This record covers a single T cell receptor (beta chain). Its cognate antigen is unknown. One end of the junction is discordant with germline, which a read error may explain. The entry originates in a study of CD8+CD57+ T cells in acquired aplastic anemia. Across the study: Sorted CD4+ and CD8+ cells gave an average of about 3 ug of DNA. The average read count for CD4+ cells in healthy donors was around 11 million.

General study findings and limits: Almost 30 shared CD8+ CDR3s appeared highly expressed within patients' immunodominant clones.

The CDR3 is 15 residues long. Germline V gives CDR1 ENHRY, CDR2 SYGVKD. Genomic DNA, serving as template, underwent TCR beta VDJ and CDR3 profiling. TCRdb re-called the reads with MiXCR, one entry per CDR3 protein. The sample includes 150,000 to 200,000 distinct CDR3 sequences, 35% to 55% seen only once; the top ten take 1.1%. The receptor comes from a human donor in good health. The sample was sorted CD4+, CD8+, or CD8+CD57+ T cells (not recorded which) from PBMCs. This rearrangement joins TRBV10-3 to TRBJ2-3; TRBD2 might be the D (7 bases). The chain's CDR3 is CAAGTGGPSTDMQYF. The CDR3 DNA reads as TGTGCCGCCGGAACGGGGGGCCCTTCCACAGATATGCAGTATTTT.